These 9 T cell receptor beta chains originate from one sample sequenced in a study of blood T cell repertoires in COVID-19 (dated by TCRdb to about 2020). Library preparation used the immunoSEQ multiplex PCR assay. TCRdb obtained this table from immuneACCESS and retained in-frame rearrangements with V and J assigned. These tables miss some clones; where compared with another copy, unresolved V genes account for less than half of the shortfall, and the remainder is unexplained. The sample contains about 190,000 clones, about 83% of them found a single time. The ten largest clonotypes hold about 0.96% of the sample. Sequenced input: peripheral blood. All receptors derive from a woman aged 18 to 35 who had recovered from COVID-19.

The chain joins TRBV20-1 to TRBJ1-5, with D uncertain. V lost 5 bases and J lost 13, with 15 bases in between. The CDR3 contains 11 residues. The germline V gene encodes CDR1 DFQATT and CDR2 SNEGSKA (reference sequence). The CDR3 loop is CSASDPRGQHF. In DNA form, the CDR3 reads TGCAGTGCTTCCGACCCGCGGGGTCAGCATTTT.

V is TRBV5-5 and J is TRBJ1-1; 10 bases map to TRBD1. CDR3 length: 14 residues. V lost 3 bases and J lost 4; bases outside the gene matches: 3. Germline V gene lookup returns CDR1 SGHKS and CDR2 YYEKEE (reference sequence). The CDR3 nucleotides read TGTGCCAGCAGCTGGACAGGGGGGGGCACTGAAGCTTTCTTT. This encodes CASSWTGGGTEAFF.

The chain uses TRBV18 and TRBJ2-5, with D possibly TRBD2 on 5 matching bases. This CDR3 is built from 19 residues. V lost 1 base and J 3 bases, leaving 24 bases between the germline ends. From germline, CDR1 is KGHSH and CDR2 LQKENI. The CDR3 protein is CASSPLEHLGVGSKETQYF. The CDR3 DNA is TGTGCCAGCTCACCACTTGAGCATTTGGGAGTGGGGTCGAAAGAGACCCAGTACTTC.

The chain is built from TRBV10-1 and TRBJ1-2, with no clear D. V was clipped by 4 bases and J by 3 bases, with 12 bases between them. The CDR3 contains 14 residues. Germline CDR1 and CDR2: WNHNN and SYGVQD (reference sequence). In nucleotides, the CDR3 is TGCGCCAGCAGTGTGGGCATATGGGACTATGGCTACACCTTC. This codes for CASSVGIWDYGYTF.

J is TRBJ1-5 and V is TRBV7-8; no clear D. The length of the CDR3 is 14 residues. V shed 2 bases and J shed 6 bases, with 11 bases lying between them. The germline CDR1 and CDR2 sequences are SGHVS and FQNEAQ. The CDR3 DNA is TGTGCCAGCAGCTTAAGTCTCGCAGGTCAGCCCCAGCATTTT. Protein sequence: CASSLSLAGQPQHF.

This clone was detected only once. The CDR3 nucleotides read TGCGCCAGCAGCCAAAGAGTTATTCTAAGCGGGGGGTTACAAGAGACCCAGTACTTC. This gives the protein CASSQRVILSGGLQETQYF. V and J are TRBV4-3 and TRBJ2-5; 9 nucleotides align to TRBD2. The CDR3 has 19 residues. The germline CDR1 and CDR2 sequences are LGHNA and YSLEER. Trimming at V came to 2 bases and at J to 2 bases, leaving 15 bases not matched to a gene.

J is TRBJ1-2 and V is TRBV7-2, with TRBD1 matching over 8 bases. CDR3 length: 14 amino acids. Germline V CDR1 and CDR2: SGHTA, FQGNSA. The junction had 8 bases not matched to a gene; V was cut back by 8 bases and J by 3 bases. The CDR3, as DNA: TGTGCCAGCCGCAGGGGGCTTCTTGACTATGGCTACACCTTC. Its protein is CASRRGLLDYGYTF.

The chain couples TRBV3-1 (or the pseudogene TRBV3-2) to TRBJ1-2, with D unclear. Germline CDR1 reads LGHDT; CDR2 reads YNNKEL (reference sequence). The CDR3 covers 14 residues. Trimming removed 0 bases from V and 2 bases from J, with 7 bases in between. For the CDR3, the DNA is TGTGCCAGCAGCCAAGAGGGCGGGAACTATGGCTACACCTTC. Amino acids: CASSQEGGNYGYTF.

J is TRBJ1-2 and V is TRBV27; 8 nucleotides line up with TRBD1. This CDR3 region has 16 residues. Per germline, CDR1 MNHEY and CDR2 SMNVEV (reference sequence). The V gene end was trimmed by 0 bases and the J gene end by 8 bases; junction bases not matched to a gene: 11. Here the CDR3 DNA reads TGTGCCAGCAGTTTATCCGACAGGGGACTTTCTGCCGGCTACACCTTC. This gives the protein CASSLSDRGLSAGYTF.